The clone carrying this T cell receptor beta chain was observed a single time. Antigen unknown. Data came from immunoSEQ multiplex PCR; TCRdb stores just in-frame clones and leaves some out. The sample yields roughly 150,000 clones, roughly 92% seen once. The data were obtained in a study of T cell responses to AZD1222 COVID-19 vaccine. Overall study results and limits: Of spike-specific TCRs, nearly half reportedly target regions left unmutated in variants. No day 14 peak samples; only post-peak repertoires were characterized. CD4 TCRs associated with vaccination spanned spike, dominating at 160-218 and 743-854. After two AZD1222 doses, spike-specific TCR breadth and depth rose versus day 0.

The specimen comprised peripheral blood, sampled on day 0 of AZD1222 vaccination. This clonotype originated in an adult in good health.

CDR3 residues: CASSQEGLLTGELFF. The CDR3 bases are TGTGCCAGCAGCCAAGAGGGGTTGCTCACCGGGGAGCTGTTTTTT. V is TRBV3-1 (or the pseudogene TRBV3-2) and J is TRBJ2-2, with unresolved D. The V end lost 0 bases, the J end lost 4 bases, and 9 bases lay between the germline ends. This CDR3 contains 15 residues. Germline CDR1 is LGHDT and CDR2 is YNNKEL (reference sequence).